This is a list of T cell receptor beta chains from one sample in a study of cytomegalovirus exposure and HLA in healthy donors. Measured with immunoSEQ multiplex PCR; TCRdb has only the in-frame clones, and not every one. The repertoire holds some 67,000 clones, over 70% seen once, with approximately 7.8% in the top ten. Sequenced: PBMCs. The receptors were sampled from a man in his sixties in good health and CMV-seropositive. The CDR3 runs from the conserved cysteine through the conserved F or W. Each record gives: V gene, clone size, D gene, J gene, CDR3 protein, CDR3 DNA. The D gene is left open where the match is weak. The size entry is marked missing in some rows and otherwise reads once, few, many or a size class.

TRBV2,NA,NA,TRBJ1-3,CASSSMGLSGNTIYF,TGTGCCAGCAGTTCCATGGGCCTCTCTGGAAACACCATATATTTT
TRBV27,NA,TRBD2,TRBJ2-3,CASSLRGRALDTQYF,TGTGCCAGCAGTTTACGAGGGAGGGCCCTAGATACGCAGTATTTT
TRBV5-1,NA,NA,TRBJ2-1,CASSPVPSSYNEQFF,TGCGCCAGCAGCCCGGTCCCAAGCTCCTACAATGAGCAGTTCTTC
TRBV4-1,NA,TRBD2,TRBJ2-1,CASSPWASGGAGSYNEQFF,TGCGCCAGCAGCCCCTGGGCTAGCGGGGGGGCCGGTTCCTACAATGAGCAGTTCTTC
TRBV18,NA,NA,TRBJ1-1,CASSPGREKAFF,TGTGCCAGCTCACCCGGCAGGGAAAAAGCTTTCTTT
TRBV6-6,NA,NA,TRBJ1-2,CASRIDDSNYGYTF,TGTGCCAGCAGAATTGACGACAGTAACTATGGCTACACCTTC
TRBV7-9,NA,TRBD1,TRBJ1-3,CSSSPGQPRGGNTIYF,TGTTCCAGCAGCCCGGGACAGCCCAGAGGAGGAAACACCATATATTTT
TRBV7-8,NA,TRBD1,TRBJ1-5,CASSSGQGLNQPQHF,TGTGCCAGCAGCTCGGGACAGGGGCTCAATCAGCCCCAGCATTTT
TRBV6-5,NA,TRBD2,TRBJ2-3,CASSYFGGAYDTQYF,TGTGCCAGCAGTTACTTCGGGGGGGCGTATGATACGCAGTATTTT
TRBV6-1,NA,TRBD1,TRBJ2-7,CASSRTGRYEQYF,TGTGCCAGCAGCAGGACAGGGCGCTACGAGCAGTACTTC
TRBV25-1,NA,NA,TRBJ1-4,CASSVLGAGGEKLFF,TGTGCCAGCAGTGTACTGGGGGCAGGTGGTGAAAAACTGTTTTTT
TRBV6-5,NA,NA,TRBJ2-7,CASSWGERYEQYF,TGTGCCAGCAGTTGGGGGGAGAGGTACGAGCAGTACTTC
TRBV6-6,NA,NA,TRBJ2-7,CASRHRDSYEQYF,TGTGCCAGCAGGCACAGGGACTCCTACGAGCAGTACTTC
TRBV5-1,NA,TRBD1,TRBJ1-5,CASSLGTGGSQPQHF,TGCGCCAGCAGCCTCGGGACAGGGGGCAGTCAGCCCCAGCATTTT
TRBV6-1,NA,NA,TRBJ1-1,CASILGLDTEAFF,TGTGCCAGCATCCTAGGTTTGGACACTGAAGCTTTCTTT
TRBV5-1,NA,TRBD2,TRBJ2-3,CATASGRATDTQYF,TGCGCCACCGCTAGCGGGAGGGCCACAGATACGCAGTATTTT
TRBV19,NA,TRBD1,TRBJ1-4,CASSADRRNEKLFF,TGTGCCAGTAGTGCGGACAGGAGAAATGAAAAACTGTTTTTT
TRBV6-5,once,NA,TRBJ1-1,CASSPHNVNTEAFF,TGTGCCAGCAGCCCCCACAACGTGAACACTGAAGCTTTCTTT
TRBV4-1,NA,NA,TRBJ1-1,CASSPHRGQSYMNTEAFF,TGCGCCAGCAGCCCTCATCGTGGACAGAGCTATATGAACACTGAAGCTTTCTTT
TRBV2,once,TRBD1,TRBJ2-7,CASREQGSSYEQYF,TGTGCCAGCAGGGAACAGGGGTCCTCCTACGAGCAGTACTTC
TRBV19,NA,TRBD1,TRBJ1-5,CASKRNGQGSNQPQHF,TGTGCCAGTAAAAGAAACGGACAGGGGTCCAATCAGCCCCAGCATTTT
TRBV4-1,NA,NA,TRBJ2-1,CASSLTRSSYNEQFF,TGCGCCAGCAGCCTCACAAGGAGCTCCTACAATGAGCAGTTCTTC
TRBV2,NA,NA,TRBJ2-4,CASSEKAGGLSAKNIQYF,TGTGCCAGCAGTGAGAAGGCAGGAGGCTTGTCGGCCAAAAACATTCAGTACTTC
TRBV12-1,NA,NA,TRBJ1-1,CASSFGRGSNTEAFF,NA
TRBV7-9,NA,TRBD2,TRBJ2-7,CSSSHLWREVSYEQYF,TGTTCCAGCAGCCACTTATGGCGGGAGGTTTCCTACGAGCAGTACTTC
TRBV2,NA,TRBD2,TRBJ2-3,CASIGLAGGRTDTQYF,TGTGCCAGCATCGGACTAGCGGGGGGACGCACAGATACGCAGTATTTT
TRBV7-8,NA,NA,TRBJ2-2,CASSLGGSTGELFF,TGTGCCAGCAGCTTAGGAGGGTCCACCGGGGAGCTGTTTTTT
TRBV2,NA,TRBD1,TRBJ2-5,CASSVVGTGDKETQYF,TGTGCCAGCAGTGTGGTAGGGACAGGGGACAAAGAGACCCAGTACTTC
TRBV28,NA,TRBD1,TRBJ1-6,CASSLSDRGNSPLHF,TGTGCCAGCAGTCTAAGTGACAGGGGTAATTCACCCCTCCACTTT
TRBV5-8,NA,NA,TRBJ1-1,CASSLGLNTEAFF,TGTGCCAGCAGCTTGGGGCTTAACACTGAAGCTTTCTTT
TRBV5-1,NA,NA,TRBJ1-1,CASSSLMNTEAFF,TGCGCCAGCAGCTCACTAATGAACACTGAAGCTTTCTTT
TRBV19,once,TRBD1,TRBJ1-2,CASSLGQGANYGYTF,TGTGCCAGTAGTTTAGGACAGGGGGCGAACTATGGCTACACCTTC
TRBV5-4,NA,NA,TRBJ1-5,CASSLDPNSQPQHF,TGTGCCAGCAGCTTGGACCCGAATAGTCAGCCCCAGCATTTT
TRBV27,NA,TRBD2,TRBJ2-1,CASSPFQRDLFF,TGTGCCAGCAGTCCTTTTCAGCGGGATCTGTTCTTC
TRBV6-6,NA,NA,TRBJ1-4,CASSLFATTNEKLFF,TGTGCCAGCAGCCTATTTGCTACAACTAATGAAAAACTGTTTTTT
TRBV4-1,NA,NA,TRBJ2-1,CASSPTLYNEQFF,TGCGCCAGCAGCCCGACATTGTACAATGAGCAGTTCTTC
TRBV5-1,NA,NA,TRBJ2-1,CASSLGDTYNEQFF,TGCGCCAGCAGCCTGGGCGATACGTACAATGAGCAGTTCTTC
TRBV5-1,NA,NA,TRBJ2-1,CASSLDTSGAGQFF,TGCGCCAGCAGCTTGGACACTTCAGGCGCAGGGCAGTTCTTC
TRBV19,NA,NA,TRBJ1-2,CASRTDTSHYGYTF,TGTGCCAGTCGGACGGACACCTCTCACTATGGCTACACCTTC
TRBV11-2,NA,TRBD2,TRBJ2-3,CASSLDPGLAVQYF,TGTGCCAGCAGCTTAGATCCGGGACTAGCGGTACAGTATTTT
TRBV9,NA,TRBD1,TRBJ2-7,CASSGQGYEQYF,TGTGCCAGCAGCGGACAGGGCTACGAGCAGTACTTC
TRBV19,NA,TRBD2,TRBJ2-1,CASSVGTSGAYNEQFF,TGTGCCAGTAGTGTTGGGACTAGCGGGGCCTACAATGAGCAGTTCTTC
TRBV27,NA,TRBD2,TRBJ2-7,CASSPGLAASDSYEQYF,TGTGCCAGCAGCCCGGGACTAGCGGCCTCAGACTCCTACGAGCAGTACTTC
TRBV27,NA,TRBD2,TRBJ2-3,CASSLLAGGGTDTQYF,TGTGCCAGCAGTTTACTAGCGGGAGGTGGCACAGATACGCAGTATTTT
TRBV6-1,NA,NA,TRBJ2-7,CASSPDRLDSDEQYF,TGTGCCAGCAGTCCCGACAGGCTTGATTCCGACGAGCAGTACTTC
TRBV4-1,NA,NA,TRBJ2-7,CASSPTQGKYYEQYF,TGCGCCAGCAGTCCCACTCAGGGGAAGTATTACGAGCAGTACTTC
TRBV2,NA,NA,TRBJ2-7,CASSEVQLPSYEQYF,TGTGCCAGCAGTGAAGTACAGCTACCTTCCTACGAGCAGTACTTC
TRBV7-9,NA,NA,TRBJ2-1,CASSVGLGPGNEQFF,TGTGCCAGCAGCGTCGGCTTGGGCCCGGGGAATGAGCAGTTCTTC